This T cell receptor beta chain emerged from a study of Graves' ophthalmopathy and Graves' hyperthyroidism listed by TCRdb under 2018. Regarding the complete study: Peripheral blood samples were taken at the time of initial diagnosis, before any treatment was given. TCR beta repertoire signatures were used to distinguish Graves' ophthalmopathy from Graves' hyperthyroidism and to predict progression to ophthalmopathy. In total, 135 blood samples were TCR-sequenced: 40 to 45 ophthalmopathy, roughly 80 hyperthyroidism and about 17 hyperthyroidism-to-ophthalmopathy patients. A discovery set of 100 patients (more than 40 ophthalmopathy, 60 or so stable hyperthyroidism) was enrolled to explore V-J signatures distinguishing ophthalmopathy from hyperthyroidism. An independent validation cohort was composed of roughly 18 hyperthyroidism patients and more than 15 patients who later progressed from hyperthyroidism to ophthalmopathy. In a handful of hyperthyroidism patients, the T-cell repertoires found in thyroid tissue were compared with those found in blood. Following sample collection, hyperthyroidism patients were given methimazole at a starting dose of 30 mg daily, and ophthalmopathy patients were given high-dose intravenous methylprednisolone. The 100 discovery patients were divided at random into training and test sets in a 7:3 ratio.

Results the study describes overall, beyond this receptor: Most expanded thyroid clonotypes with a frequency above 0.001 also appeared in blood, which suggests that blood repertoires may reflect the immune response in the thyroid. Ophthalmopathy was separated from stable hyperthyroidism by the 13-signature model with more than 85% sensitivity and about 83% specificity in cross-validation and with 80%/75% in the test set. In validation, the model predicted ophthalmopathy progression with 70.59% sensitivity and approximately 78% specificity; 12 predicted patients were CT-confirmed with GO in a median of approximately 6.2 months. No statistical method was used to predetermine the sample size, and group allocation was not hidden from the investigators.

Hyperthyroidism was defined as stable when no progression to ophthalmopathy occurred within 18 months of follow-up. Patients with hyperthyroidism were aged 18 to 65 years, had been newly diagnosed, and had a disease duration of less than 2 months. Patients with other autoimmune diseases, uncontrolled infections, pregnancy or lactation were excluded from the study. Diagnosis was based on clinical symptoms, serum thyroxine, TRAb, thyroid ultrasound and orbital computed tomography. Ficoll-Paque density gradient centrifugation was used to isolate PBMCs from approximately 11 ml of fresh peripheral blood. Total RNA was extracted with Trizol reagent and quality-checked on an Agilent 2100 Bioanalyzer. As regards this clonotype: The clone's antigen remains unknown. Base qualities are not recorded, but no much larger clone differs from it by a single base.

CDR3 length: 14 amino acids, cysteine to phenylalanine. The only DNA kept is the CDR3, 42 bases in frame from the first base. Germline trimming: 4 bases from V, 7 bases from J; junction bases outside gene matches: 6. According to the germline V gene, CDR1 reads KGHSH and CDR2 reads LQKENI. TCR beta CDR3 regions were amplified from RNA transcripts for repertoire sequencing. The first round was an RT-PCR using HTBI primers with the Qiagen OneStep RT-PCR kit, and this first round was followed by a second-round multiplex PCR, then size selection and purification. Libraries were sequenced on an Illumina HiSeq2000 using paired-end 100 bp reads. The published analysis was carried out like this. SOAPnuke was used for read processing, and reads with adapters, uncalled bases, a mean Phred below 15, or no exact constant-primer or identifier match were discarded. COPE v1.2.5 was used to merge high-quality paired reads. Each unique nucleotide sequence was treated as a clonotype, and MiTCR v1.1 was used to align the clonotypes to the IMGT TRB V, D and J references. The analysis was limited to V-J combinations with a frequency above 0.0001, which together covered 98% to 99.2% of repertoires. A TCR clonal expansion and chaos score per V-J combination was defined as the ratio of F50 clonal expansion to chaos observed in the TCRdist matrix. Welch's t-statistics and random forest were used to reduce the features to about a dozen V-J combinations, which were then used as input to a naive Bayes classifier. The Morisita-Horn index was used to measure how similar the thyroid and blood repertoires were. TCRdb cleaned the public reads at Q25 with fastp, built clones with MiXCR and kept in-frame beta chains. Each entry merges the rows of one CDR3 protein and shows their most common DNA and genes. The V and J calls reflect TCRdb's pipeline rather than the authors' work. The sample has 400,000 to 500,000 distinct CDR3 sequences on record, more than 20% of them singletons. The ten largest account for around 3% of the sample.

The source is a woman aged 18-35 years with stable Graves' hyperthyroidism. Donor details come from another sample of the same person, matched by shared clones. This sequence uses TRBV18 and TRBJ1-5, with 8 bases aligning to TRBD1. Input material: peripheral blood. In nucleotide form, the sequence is TGTGCCAGCTCACGAGGACAGGGTGAGCAGCCCCAGCATTTT. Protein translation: CASSRGQGEQPQHF.